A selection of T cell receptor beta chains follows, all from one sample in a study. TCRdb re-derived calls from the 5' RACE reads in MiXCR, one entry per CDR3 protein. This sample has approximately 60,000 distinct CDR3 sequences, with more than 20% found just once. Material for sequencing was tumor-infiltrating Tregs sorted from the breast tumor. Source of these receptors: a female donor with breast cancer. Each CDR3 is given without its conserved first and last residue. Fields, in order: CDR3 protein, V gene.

CDR3: ASRGTGAKEQY
V: TRBV12-3/TRBV12-4

CDR3: SARAGVRIQMAEQY
V: TRBV20-1

CDR3: ASNALAGTQY
V: TRBV7-2

CDR3: SAPDGRGNQPQH
V: TRBV20-1

CDR3: ASSLTGLGVGDEQF
V: TRBV5-1

CDR3: ASKGFSGNTIY
V: TRBV7-9

CDR3: ASSQKQGGDTQY
V: TRBV4-1

CDR3: ASSLGQFHTPRGDEQF
V: TRBV12-3/TRBV12-4

CDR3: ASSTARRDRGGNQPQH
V: TRBV5-1

CDR3: ASSPGSVVWLEQF
V: TRBV7-9

CDR3: ASSADRGLFTEAF
V: TRBV12-3/TRBV12-4

CDR3: ASRTGTGRLDEQF
V: TRBV2

CDR3: AWSLGGNTGYEQY
V: TRBV30

CDR3: ASSPVGGQETQY
V: TRBV19

CDR3: SARDGVAKNIQY
V: TRBV20-1

CDR3: ASSSGAERGEQY
V: TRBV7-6

CDR3: ASRTGGLDTEAF
V: TRBV7-9

CDR3: ATSDPGGSEQF
V: TRBV24-1

CDR3: ASIGAIREQGHT
V: TRBV28

CDR3: ASSPLDQNTEAF
V: TRBV18

CDR3: ASSLMTSTYNEQF
V: TRBV7-8

CDR3: SARSGREDPYEQY
V: TRBV20-1

CDR3: ASGSWTGESYNEQF
V: TRBV12-5

CDR3: ASSAYGKSTGELF
V: TRBV28

CDR3: ASSPPVRVDGYT
V: TRBV18

CDR3: ASSVEGGGELF
V: TRBV5-1

CDR3: SATSGAGGPTDTQY
V: TRBV20-1

CDR3: ASRRQGISYAYT
V: TRBV6-5

CDR3: ASSLIGGLAGSEQF
V: TRBV7-8

CDR3: SALPPTSGGAETQY
V: TRBV20-1

CDR3: ASSLAGTANEKLF
V: TRBV7-2

CDR3: ASSLGQGDTEAF
V: TRBV7-2

CDR3: ASLSRGKSGNTIY
V: TRBV28

CDR3: ASSALSGSEVETQY
V: TRBV10-2

CDR3: ASSQPSSGPTYEQY
V: TRBV4-2

CDR3: ASSIPGPATDTQY
V: TRBV5-1

CDR3: ASSPPASRDEQF
V: TRBV18

CDR3: SASRVSLRGNTGYT
V: TRBV20-1

CDR3: ASSPQEGITEAF
V: TRBV5-1

CDR3: ASSNRPGGGYT
V: TRBV6-5

CDR3: ASSQGGRGRSGADVLT
V: TRBV4-1

CDR3: ASSLGTESEQF
V: TRBV5-5

CDR3: ASSQDISTGELF
V: TRBV5-1

CDR3: AISINYGYT
V: TRBV28

CDR3: ASSAIGTGSNQPQH
V: TRBV6-1

CDR3: ASSPLLRTDHNYGYT
V: TRBV4-1

CDR3: ASSASGHQNQPQH
V: TRBV6-1

CDR3: ASSLLAEGNYEQY
V: TRBV7-2

CDR3: ASSTTVYNEQF
V: TRBV7-3

CDR3: ASSDATGTSNEQF
V: TRBV6-4

CDR3: ASSPTDAGGTQY
V: TRBV13

CDR3: ASWEQGDIQY
V: TRBV6-2/TRBV6-3

CDR3: ASTEQGVVSGYT
V: TRBV7-2

CDR3: ASSLGQAMNTEAF
V: TRBV7-2

CDR3: ASSQGRSLAYNEQF
V: TRBV4-1

CDR3: ATSDGETQY
V: TRBV24-1

CDR3: SAPEKGQGGEAF
V: TRBV20-1